The TCR beta chain described here comes from a study of tumor and adjacent non-tumor tissue in lung cancer. A modified ARM-PCR protocol with three rounds of nested PCR amplified TCRbeta. Using its own MiXCR run on the multiplex PCR reads, TCRdb lists one record per CDR3 protein. The repertoire holds 65,000 to 85,000 distinct CDR3 sequences, with around 82% as singletons. V gave up 5 bases and J gave up 3 bases; unmatched junction bases: 7. Germline V gene data show CDR1 as WNHNN and CDR2 as SYGVQD (reference sequence). The CDR3 covers 16 residues. Broader study findings: TCR diversity was significantly greater in tumor than normal lung tissue. Tumor repertoires had a smaller top 100 clone share than normal lung.

RNA was extracted from bulk tissue without any cell sorting. More than 3 cm separated this lung sample from the edge of the tumor. Concerning this clonotype: Its matching antigen is unknown. A read error is likely, as this CDR3 ends without the conserved phenylalanine or tryptophan.

Material for sequencing was distant non-tumor lung tissue. The chain has TRBV10-1 and TRBJ2-6; 7 nucleotides match TRBD1. The sequence came from a man aged 55 to 70 with non-small cell lung cancer. The CDR3 DNA follows: TGCGCCAGCAGTCCGGGACAGTCTAGTGGGGCCAACGTCCTGACTTTA. This encodes CASSPGQSSGANVLTL.